This record concerns one TCR beta chain sequence. These data come from a study of blood T cell repertoires in COVID-19. The CDR3 is made up of 13 amino acids. The germline V gene encodes CDR1 WSHSY and CDR2 SAAADI. J was trimmed by 6 bases and V by 6 bases; bases with no gene match: 5. How the authors handled the data: Amplification with reference gene primers provided the estimates of nucleated cell counts. The method was immunoSEQ multiplex PCR; TCRdb's version includes in-frame clones alone and lacks a portion of them. That table supplies the V and J calls and clone size; D and trimming were determined from the DNA. The sample carries 300,000 to 450,000 clones, almost 90% recorded once. In terms of age and location, participants ranged from roughly 18 to 90 years and lived in fewer than 30 US areas.

The sequence was collected from a woman aged 25 to 45 who had been exposed to COVID-19. The sample comprised PBMCs or T cells enriched from blood (not recorded which). The chain uses TRBV10-2 and TRBJ2-1, with TRBD2 identical over 7 bases. Here the CDR3 reads CASRSGVGNEQFF. The CDR3 DNA is TGCGCCAGCAGGAGCGGGGTAGGCAATGAGCAGTTCTTC.